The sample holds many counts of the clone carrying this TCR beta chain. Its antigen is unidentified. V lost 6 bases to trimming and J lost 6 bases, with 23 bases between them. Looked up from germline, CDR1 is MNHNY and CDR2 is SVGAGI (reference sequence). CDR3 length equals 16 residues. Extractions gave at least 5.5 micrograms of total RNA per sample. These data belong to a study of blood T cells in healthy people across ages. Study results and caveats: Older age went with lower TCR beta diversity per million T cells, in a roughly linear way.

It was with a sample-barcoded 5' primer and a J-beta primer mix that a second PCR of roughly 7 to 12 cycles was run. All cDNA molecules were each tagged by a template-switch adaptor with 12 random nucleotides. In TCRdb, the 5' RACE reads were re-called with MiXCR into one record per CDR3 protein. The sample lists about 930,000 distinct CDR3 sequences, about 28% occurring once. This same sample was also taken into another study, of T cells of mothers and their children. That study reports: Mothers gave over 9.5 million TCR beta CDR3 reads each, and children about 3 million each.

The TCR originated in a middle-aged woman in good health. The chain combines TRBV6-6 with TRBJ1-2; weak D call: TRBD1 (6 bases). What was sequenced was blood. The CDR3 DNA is TGTGCCAGCAGCACTAGGGCCCTCACAGGGTCGGATGGCTACACCTTC. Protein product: CASSTRALTGSDGYTF.